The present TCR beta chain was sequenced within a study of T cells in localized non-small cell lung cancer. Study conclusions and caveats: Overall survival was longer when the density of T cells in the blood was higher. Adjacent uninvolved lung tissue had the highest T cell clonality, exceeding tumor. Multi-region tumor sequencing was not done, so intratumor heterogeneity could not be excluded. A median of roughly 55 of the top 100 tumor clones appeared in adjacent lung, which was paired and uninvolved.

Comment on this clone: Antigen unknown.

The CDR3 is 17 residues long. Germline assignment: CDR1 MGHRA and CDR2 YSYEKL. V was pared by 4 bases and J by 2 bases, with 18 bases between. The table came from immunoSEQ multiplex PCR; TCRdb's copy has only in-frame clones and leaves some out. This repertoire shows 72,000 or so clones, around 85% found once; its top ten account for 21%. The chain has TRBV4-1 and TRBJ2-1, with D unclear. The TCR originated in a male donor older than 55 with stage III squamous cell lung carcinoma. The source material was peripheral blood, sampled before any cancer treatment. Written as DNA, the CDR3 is TGCGCCAGCAGCCCCTTAGACATGGGGTTCGCCTACAATGAGCAGTTCTTC. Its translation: CASSPLDMGFAYNEQFF.